The 18 T cell receptor beta chains in this list originate from one sample, sequenced in a study of CD4 T cells in relation to SARS-CoV-2 and coronaviruses. The antigens of these receptors remain unknown. CD4+ T cells from unexposed donors were obtained before the COVID-19 pandemic (2011-2018). The cells were cultured for approximately 10 days before CD4+ T cells were isolated. The method was immunoSEQ multiplex PCR; TCRdb's version includes in-frame clones alone and lacks a portion of them. The sample includes around 25,000 clones, over 60% seen only once; the top ten take about 20%. The specimen sequenced was CD4+ T cells from PBMCs, cultured in vitro. These receptors were taken from a human donor in good health.

This clone was picked up a small number of times. The chain carries TRBV2 and TRBJ2-2; 9 nucleotides agree with TRBD2. The CDR3 runs to 15 residues. The V gene's germline CDR1 is SNHLY and CDR2 FYNNEI. V lost 0 bases, J lost 4 bases, and 0 bases stayed unmatched. This chain's CDR3 is CASSEARGGTGELFF. The CDR3 DNA reads as TGTGCCAGCAGTGAAGCGCGGGGGGGCACCGGGGAGCTGTTTTTT.

This sequence joins TRBV27 and TRBJ2-2; the match to TRBD1 covers 11 bases. Germline values: CDR1 MNHEY, CDR2 SMNVEV (reference sequence). Trimming cost V 4 bases and J 3 bases; bases outside gene matches: 1. CDR3 length: 15 amino acids. The CDR3 bases are TGTGCCAGCAGTTGGACAGGGGGCTACACCGGGGAGCTGTTTTTT. Protein product: CASSWTGGYTGELFF.

The chain joins TRBV5-1 to TRBJ2-1; D gene unclear. This CDR3 is 13 amino acids long. Germline values: CDR1 SGHRS, CDR2 YFSETQ. The V gene lost 5 bases and the J gene lost 6 bases, with 12 bases spanning the gap. In nucleotides, the CDR3 is TGCGCCAGCAGGGTACCAGTAAGCAATGAGCAGTTCTTC. This encodes CASRVPVSNEQFF.

The count of this clone is one. The rearrangement links TRBV29-1 to TRBJ2-3; D is ambiguous. Trimming stripped 5 bases from V and 6 bases from J, with 9 bases between. The CDR3 is 11 residues long. Germline CDR1 and CDR2: SQVTM and ANQGSEA. CDR3 sequence reads: CSVTTVDTQYF. For the CDR3, the DNA is TGCAGCGTTACCACGGTTGATACGCAGTATTTT.

V usage is TRBV10-1 and J usage is TRBJ2-1; D remains ambiguous. CDR1 and CDR2 (germline): WNHNN, SYGVQD (reference sequence). This CDR3 spans 14 amino acids. V dropped 2 bases and J dropped 6 bases, with 11 bases sitting between them. The CDR3 spells CASSEVCGGNEQFF. The CDR3, as DNA: TGCGCCAGCAGTGAGGTTTGCGGCGGCAATGAGCAGTTCTTC.

This clone turned up a few times. The chain links TRBV18 to TRBJ1-1; 12 bases line up with TRBD1. With 3 bases clipped from V and 1 base from J, the junction kept 12 bases outside the gene matches. The CDR3 is 19 amino acids. Germline-derived CDR1 and CDR2 are KGHSH and LQKENI. The CDR3 coding sequence is TGTGCCAGCTCACCGCCCTTAGGGACAGGGGGCTGGCAGAACACTGAAGCTTTCTTT. As protein: CASSPPLGTGGWQNTEAFF.

This chain links TRBV29-1 with TRBJ2-3, with 7 bases matching TRBD2. The CDR3 spans 13 residues. Germline CDR1 is SQVTM and CDR2 is ANQGSEA. Trimming took 4 bases from V and 7 from J; bases not matched to a gene: 8. CDR3 coding DNA: TGCAGCGTTGGACTAGCCCCGGTCTATACGCAGTATTTT. Amino acids: CSVGLAPVYTQYF.

This clone was seen just once. This chain joins TRBV18 and TRBJ2-3; tentative D call: TRBD1 (6 bases). CDR3 length: 15 amino acids. Germline values: CDR1 KGHSH, CDR2 LQKENI. Trimming removed 3 bases at V and 2 bases at J, with 12 bases between. This CDR3 is CASSPQGSITDTQYF. CDR3 nucleotide sequence: TGTGCCAGCTCACCGCAGGGGAGTATCACAGATACGCAGTATTTT.

The chain carries TRBV6-5 and TRBJ1-4, with D unresolved. The V gene lost 0 bases and the J gene lost 4 bases, with 3 bases spanning the gap. This CDR3 contains 13 residues. Germline CDR1 is MNHEY and CDR2 is SVGAGI. The CDR3, as DNA: TGTGCCAGCAGTTACTCGTTTAATGAAAAACTGTTTTTT. Encoded protein: CASSYSFNEKLFF.

The chain is built from TRBV9 and TRBJ2-5, with TRBD2 matching over 10 bases. The V segment lost 2 bases and the J segment 5 bases; nucleotides outside the gene matches: 9. Per the germline V gene, CDR1 is SGDLS and CDR2 is YYNGEE. CDR3 size: 16 residues. The CDR3 region has the DNA TGTGCCAGCAGCGTCATGAGCGGGGGGGCTAGGGAGACCCAGTACTTC. It translates to CASSVMSGGARETQYF.

The chain uses TRBV7-2 and TRBJ1-2; 7 bases align to TRBD1. Germline V gives CDR1 SGHTA, CDR2 FQGNSA. V shed 1 base, J shed 6 bases, and the junction held 5 bases outside the gene matches. This CDR3 spans 14 amino acids. The CDR3 DNA follows: TGTGCCAGCAGCTTAGGGCATCAGGGGGATGGCTACACCTTC. This encodes CASSLGHQGDGYTF. The full variable domain, with the rest looked up from reference TRBV7-2 and TRBJ1-2, is GAGVSQSPSNKVTEKGKDVELRCDPISGHTALYWYRQSLGQGLEFLIYFQGNSAPDKSGLPSDRFSAERTGGSVSTLTIQRTQQEDSAVYLCASSLGHQGDGYTFGSGTRLTVV.

This chain uses TRBV6-2 or TRBV6-3 with TRBJ1-1, with D uncertain. Germline assignment: CDR1 MNHEY and CDR2 SVGEGT. CDR3 length equals 14 residues. Trimming left V 2 bases short and J 1 base short, with 8 bases between. CDR3 DNA sequence: TGTGCCAGCAGTTACGGGCGGAAGAACACTGAAGCTTTCTTT. It encodes CASSYGRKNTEAFF.

This clone was counted a few times. The chain carries TRBV4-1 and TRBJ2-7; D assignment may be TRBD1 or TRBD2 (5 bases each). The V gene's germline CDR1 is MGHRA and CDR2 YSYEKL. There are 16 residues in the CDR3. V lost 1 base to trimming and J lost 3 bases, with 16 bases between them. The CDR3 loop is CASSQVGRGRGYEQYF. The CDR3 DNA is TGCGCCAGCAGCCAAGTGGGCCGGGGCCGTGGCTACGAGCAGTACTTC.

The CDR3, as DNA: TGTGCCAGCAGTGAAGGCCAGGGGATCAATGAGCAGTTCTTC. This translates into CASSEGQGINEQFF. This rearrangement joins TRBV6-1 to TRBJ2-1, with D perhaps matching TRBD1 (6 bases). Germline values: CDR1 MNHNS, CDR2 SASEGT. This CDR3 has 14 residues. Trimming took 1 base from V and 6 from J, leaving 10 bases between them.

This clone was seen just once. The chain couples TRBV5-1 to TRBJ2-5; D remains unclear. The CDR3 sequence is 13 residues long. In germline, CDR1 is SGHRS, CDR2 YFSETQ. The V and J ends lost 0 bases and 2 bases respectively, with 5 bases between them. This chain's CDR3 is CASSLETQETQYF. The CDR3, as DNA: TGCGCCAGCAGCTTGGAAACACAAGAGACCCAGTACTTC.

In its sample, this clone was seen a few times. The genes are TRBV29-1 and TRBJ1-2; 11 positions agree with TRBD1. This CDR3 has 16 amino acids. Germline lookup yields CDR1 SQVTM and CDR2 ANQGSEA. Germline trimming cut 6 bases from V and 0 bases from J; bases unmatched to any gene: 9. CDR3: CSVVGTGGLANYGYTF. In DNA form, the CDR3 reads TGCAGCGTCGTGGGGACAGGGGGTTTAGCTAACTATGGCTACACCTTC.

The V and J genes are TRBV12-5 and TRBJ2-2; TRBD2 aligns across 9 bases. Germline V gene lookup returns CDR1 LGHNT and CDR2 FRNRAP. V shed 5 bases, J shed 8 bases, and the junction held 21 bases outside the gene matches. There are 19 residues in the CDR3. In nucleotides, the CDR3 is TGTGCTAGTGGTCCCCGGGTAGGGGGACTAGCCCAGCGGGGTGGGGAGCTGTTTTTT. Its translation is CASGPRVGGLAQRGGELFF.

V is TRBV30 and J is TRBJ2-7; TRBD2 matches at 7 bases. Trimming at V came to 0 bases and at J to 4 bases, leaving 6 bases not matched to a gene. Germline values: CDR1 GTSNPN, CDR2 SVGIG (reference sequence). This CDR3 is 14 amino acids long. CDR3 sequence reads: CAWSVGLGRYEQYF. The CDR3, as DNA: TGTGCCTGGAGTGTAGGACTAGGACGGTACGAGCAGTACTTC.